This T cell receptor (beta chain) was obtained from a study of OX40 agonist ivuxolimab in advanced cancers. Across the whole study: Intravenous ivuxolimab at 0.01 to 10 mg/kg was given to patients every 2 weeks.

Assay used: immunoSEQ multiplex PCR; TCRdb lists only in-frame clones, some missing. The table records about 100,000 clones, roughly 94% of them present only once. The CDR3 totals 15 residues. The trim removed 0 bases at V and 3 bases at J, leaving 4 bases unmatched. From germline, CDR1 is SGHTS and CDR2 YDEGEE. On cycle 4 day 1 and cycle 7 day 1, as well as at baseline, blood was sampled. The chain uses TRBV5-8 and TRBJ1-2; 8 bases align to TRBD1. This TCR came from an adult with an advanced solid tumor such as melanoma, head and neck, liver or kidney cancer. The sequencing used CD4+ or CD8+ T cells sorted from blood, collected in a trial of the OX40 agonist ivuxolimab. CDR3 residues: CASSLVTGGDYGYTF. Written as DNA, the CDR3 is TGTGCCAGCAGCTTGGTCACAGGGGGTGACTATGGCTACACCTTC.